This T cell receptor beta chain was observed in a study of T cell repertoires in cytomegalovirus infection. Turning to the study itself: Shared public TCR beta signatures pointed to both CMV infection and a matching HLA type.

CDR3 length: 15 amino acids. The V and J ends lost 7 bases and 7 bases, in that order; junction bases with no gene match: 13. Germline-derived CDR1 and CDR2 are LNHDA and SQIVND (reference sequence). In regard to this clonotype: Its specificity is not known.

Each CDR3 protein is one row after TCRdb ran MiXCR on the reads. The table has roughly 150,000 distinct CDR3 sequences, about 20% seen once. Specimen: CD8+ T cells from cultured PBMCs, collected from culture after CMV antigen stimulation. This receptor was identified in a human donor in good health (CMV status not recorded). Some clones in this sample may be carry-over from other donors' samples. V usage is TRBV19 and J usage is TRBJ1-5; 7 bases line up with TRBD1. CDR3 sequence reads: CASTIPHRGQQPQHF. The DNA of the CDR3 is TGTGCCAGTACCATCCCACACAGGGGACAGCAGCCCCAGCATTTT. The entire variable domain, with the rest obtained from reference TRBV19 and TRBJ1-5, is as follows: DGGITQSPKYLFRKEGQNVTLSCEQNLNHDAMYWYRQDPGQGLRLIYYSQIVNDFQKGDIAEGYSVSREKKESFPLTVTSAQKNPTAFYLCASTIPHRGQQPQHFGDGTRLSIL.